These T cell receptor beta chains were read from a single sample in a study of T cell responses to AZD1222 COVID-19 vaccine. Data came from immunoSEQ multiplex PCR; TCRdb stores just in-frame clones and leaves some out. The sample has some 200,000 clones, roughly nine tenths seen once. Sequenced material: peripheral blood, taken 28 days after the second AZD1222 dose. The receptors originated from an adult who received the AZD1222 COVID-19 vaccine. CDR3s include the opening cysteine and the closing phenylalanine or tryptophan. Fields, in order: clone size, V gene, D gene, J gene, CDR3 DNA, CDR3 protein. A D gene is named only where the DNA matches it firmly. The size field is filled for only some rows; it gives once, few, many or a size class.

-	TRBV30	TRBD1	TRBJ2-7	TGTGCCTGGTCCCGGGACAGGGGGCTTGATGAGCAGTACTTC	CAWSRDRGLDEQYF
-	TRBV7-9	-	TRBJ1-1	TGTGCCAGCAGTTCCCAGGGTCCTTTGAACACTGAAGCTTTCTTT	CASSSQGPLNTEAFF
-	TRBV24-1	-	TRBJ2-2	TGTGCCCACTCAGGGGAGGGCACCGGGGAGCTGTTTTTT	CAHSGEGTGELFF
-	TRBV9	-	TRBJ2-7	TGTGCCAGCAGCCCGACTAGAGGAATGGGCGCCTACGAGCAGTACTTC	CASSPTRGMGAYEQYF
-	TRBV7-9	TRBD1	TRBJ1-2	TGTGCCAGCAGCCAAGCGGGACAGAACTATGGCTACACCTTC	CASSQAGQNYGYTF
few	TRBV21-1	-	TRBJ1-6	TGTGCCAGCAGCAAACGAGGGCTTAGGAGGCCGATGGGTCCGGGGAATTCACCCCTCCACTTT	CASSKRGLRRPMGPGNSPLHF
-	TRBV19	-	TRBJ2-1	TGTGCCAGTAGTATAGGGACTGCTAACAATGAGCAGTTCTTC	CASSIGTANNEQFF
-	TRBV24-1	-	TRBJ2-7	TGTGCCACCTCCGAGGGGGGAACCTACGAGCAGTACTTC	CATSEGGTYEQYF
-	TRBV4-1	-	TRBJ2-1	TGCGCCAGCAGCCAAGGACCGGGACCCTACAATGAGCAGTTCTTC	CASSQGPGPYNEQFF
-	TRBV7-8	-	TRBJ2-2	TGTGCCAGCAGCTTAGCCGGGGAGCTGTTTTTT	CASSLAGELFF
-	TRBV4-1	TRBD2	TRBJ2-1	TGCGCCAGCAGCCAAGAGCCCCCGGGACTAGCGGCTTACAATGAGCAGTTCTTC	CASSQEPPGLAAYNEQFF
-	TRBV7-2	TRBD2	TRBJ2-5	TGTGCCAGCAGCTTAGGGGCTAGCGGGAGGGCAGAGACCCAGTACTTC	CASSLGASGRAETQYF
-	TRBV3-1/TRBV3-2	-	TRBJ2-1	TGTGCCAGCACTGGTGGGAATGAGCAGTTCTTC	CASTGGNEQFF
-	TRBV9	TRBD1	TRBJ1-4	TGTGCCAGCAGCGTCGGACAGGGAGCTAATGAAAAACTGTTTTTT	CASSVGQGANEKLFF
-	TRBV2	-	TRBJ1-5	TGTGCCAGCAGTTTTAATCAGCCCCAGCATTTT	CASSFNQPQHF
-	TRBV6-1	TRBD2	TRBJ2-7	TGTGCCAGCAGTGACACCGGGGGGAGCCCGGAGCAGTACTTC	CASSDTGGSPEQYF
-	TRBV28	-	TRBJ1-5	TGTGCCAGCGGCCAACTCCACAGGGCCAGCCAGCCCCAGCATTTT	CASGQLHRASQPQHF
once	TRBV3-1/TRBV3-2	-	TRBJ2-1	TGTGCCAGCAGGGACCTGGGGGTGATGGATGAGCAGTTCTTC	CASRDLGVMDEQFF
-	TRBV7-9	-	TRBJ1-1	TGTGCCAGCAGCTTACAGGCAGGGGCAAACACTGAAGCTTTCTTT	CASSLQAGANTEAFF
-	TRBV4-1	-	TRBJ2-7	TGCGCCAGCAGCCCCGGACGGCAAGCGCCGACCTACGAGCAGTACTTC	CASSPGRQAPTYEQYF
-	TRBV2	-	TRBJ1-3	TGTGCCAGCAGTGAGGCAGGAAACACCATATATTTT	CASSEAGNTIYF
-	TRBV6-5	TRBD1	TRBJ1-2	TGTGCAGTGCGGGCAGGGGGCGCGGGAGACTATGGCTACACCTTC	CAVRAGGAGDYGYTF
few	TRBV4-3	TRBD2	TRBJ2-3	TGCGCCAGCAGCCAAGATGGGGCGGGAGTTGGTACAGATACGCAGTATTTT	CASSQDGAGVGTDTQYF
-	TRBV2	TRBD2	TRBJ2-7	TGTGCCAGCAGTGAAGCGACTAGCGGGATCTACGAGCAGTACTTC	CASSEATSGIYEQYF
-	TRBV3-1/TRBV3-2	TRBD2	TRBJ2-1	TGTGCCAGCAGGTCACCGGGACTAGCGGGTGGGTTGCAGTTCTTC	CASRSPGLAGGLQFF
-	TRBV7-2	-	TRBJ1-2	TGTGCCAGCAGCTTAATCGGGGGCAAGGCTAACTATGGCTACACCTTC	CASSLIGGKANYGYTF